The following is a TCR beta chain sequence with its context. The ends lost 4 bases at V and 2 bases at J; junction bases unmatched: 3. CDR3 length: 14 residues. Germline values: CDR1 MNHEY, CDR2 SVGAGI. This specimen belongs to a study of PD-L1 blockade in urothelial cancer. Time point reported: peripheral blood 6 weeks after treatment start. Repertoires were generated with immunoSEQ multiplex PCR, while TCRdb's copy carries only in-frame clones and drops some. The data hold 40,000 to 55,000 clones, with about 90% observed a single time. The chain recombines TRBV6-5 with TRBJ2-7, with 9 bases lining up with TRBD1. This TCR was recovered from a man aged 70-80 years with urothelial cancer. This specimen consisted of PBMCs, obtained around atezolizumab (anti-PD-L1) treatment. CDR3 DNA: TGTGCCAGCAGTTTCCGACAGGGGGCCTACGAGCAGTACTTC. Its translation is CASSFRQGAYEQYF.